These 29 T cell receptor beta chains were sequenced from one sample in a study of T cell changes during pregnancy in multiple sclerosis. Produced via immunoSEQ multiplex PCR; TCRdb's table is partial and in-frame only. The table lists 81,000 or so clones, 90% to 95% of them singletons. This specimen consisted of PBMCs, obtained in the first trimester of pregnancy. Receptors originate from a female donor in good health, serving as a control in a pregnancy study. Some clones in this sample may be carry-over from other donors' samples.

This clone occurred a few times. The chain carries TRBV7-9 and TRBJ2-5; TRBD2 agrees at 13 bases. J was trimmed by 5 bases and V by 6 bases; bases with no gene match: 12. The CDR3 contains 17 residues. From germline, CDR1 is SEHNR and CDR2 FQNEAQ (reference sequence). The CDR3 DNA reads TGTGCCAGCAGTTTCGGACTAGCGGGGGCCGTGATGGAGACCCAGTACTTC. This encodes CASSFGLAGAVMETQYF.

This chain connects TRBV28 to TRBJ1-5, with 8 bases that match TRBD1. The CDR3 is 16 amino acids. Germline CDR1 and CDR2: MDHEN and SYDVKM. J lost 0 bases, V lost 11 bases, and 12 bases had no gene match. Written as DNA, the CDR3 is TGTGCCGCGTCACCGGGACAGGTCTATAGCAATCAGCCCCAGCATTTT. Translated: CAASPGQVYSNQPQHF.

This chain uses TRBV27 with TRBJ2-7, with 9 bases that match TRBD2. V lost 2 bases, J lost 0 bases, and 2 bases stayed unmatched. The CDR3 extends over 15 amino acids. From germline, CDR1 is MNHEY and CDR2 SMNVEV (reference sequence). The CDR3 is CASSLAGGLSYEQYF. As DNA, the CDR3 is TGTGCCAGCAGTTTAGCGGGAGGGCTCTCCTACGAGCAGTACTTC.

This chain uses TRBV19 with TRBJ2-7; 13 bases are a match to TRBD2. Germline V gene lookup returns CDR1 LNHDA and CDR2 SQIVND (reference sequence). This CDR3 is built from 14 residues. The trim removed 5 bases at V and 5 bases at J, leaving 3 bases unmatched. The CDR3 sequence: CASSLGTSGNEQYF. CDR3 nucleotides: TGTGCCAGTAGTCTGGGGACTAGCGGGAACGAGCAGTACTTC.

V and J are TRBV18 and TRBJ1-1; D remains ambiguous. Germline V CDR1 and CDR2: KGHSH, LQKENI. The CDR3 has 13 amino acids. Trimming left V 6 bases short and J 1 base short, with 9 bases between. CDR3 nucleotide sequence: TGTGCCAGCTCTTACGACACGAACACTGAAGCTTTCTTT. Amino acids: CASSYDTNTEAFF.

This clone turned up a few times. This rearrangement joins TRBV2 to TRBJ1-1, with 8 bases fitting TRBD1. Germline CDR1 and CDR2: SNHLY and FYNNEI. This CDR3 has 14 residues. With V trimmed by 2 bases and J by 3 bases, 2 bases remained unmatched. The CDR3: CASSERDRYTEAFF. CDR3 in DNA: TGTGCCAGCAGTGAAAGGGACAGGTACACTGAAGCTTTCTTT.

The chain is built from TRBV29-1 and TRBJ1-1; no reliable D call. V lost 6 bases and J lost 5, with 16 bases in between. The CDR3 has 13 residues. Germline values: CDR1 SQVTM, CDR2 ANQGSEA. CDR3 protein: CSVRGRVSTEAFF. CDR3 DNA sequence: TGCAGCGTCCGAGGGAGGGTATCAACTGAAGCTTTCTTT.

The chain uses TRBV7-2 and TRBJ1-5; tentative D call: TRBD1 (5 bases). The CDR3 runs to 16 residues. Germline V gene lookup returns CDR1 SGHTA and CDR2 FQGNSA. The V end lost 0 bases, the J end lost 5 bases, and 14 bases lay between the germline ends. The CDR3 DNA reads as TGTGCCAGCAGCTTAGCGGGTGGTTTAGGGGATCAGCCCCAGCATTTT. It codes for CASSLAGGLGDQPQHF. Drawing the rest from reference TRBV7-2 and TRBJ1-5, the complete variable domain is GAGVSQSPSNKVTEKGKDVELRCDPISGHTALYWYRQSLGQGLEFLIYFQGNSAPDKSGLPSDRFSAERTGGSVSTLTIQRTQQEDSAVYLCASSLAGGLGDQPQHFGDGTRLSIL.

The genes are TRBV28 and TRBJ2-3; D perhaps matches TRBD2 (5 bases). Germline V gene sequence: CDR1 MDHEN, CDR2 SYDVKM. Trimming left V 10 bases short and J 6 bases short, with 20 bases between. The CDR3 is 14 amino acids. DNA of the CDR3: TGTGCCACCTACCCTAGCCTCGGGCCGGATACGCAGTATTTT. The encoded protein is CATYPSLGPDTQYF. Supplemented by reference TRBV28 and TRBJ2-3, the full variable domain reads DVKVTQSSRYLVKRTGEKVFLECVQDMDHENMFWYRQDPGLGLRLIYFSYDVKMKEKGDIPEGYSVSREKKERFSLILESASTNQTSMYLCATYPSLGPDTQYFGPGTRLTVL.

This chain joins TRBV7-9 and TRBJ1-2, with D hard to call. Germline-derived CDR1 and CDR2 are SEHNR and FQNEAQ (reference sequence). Trimming took off 2 bases at V and 5 bases at J, with 6 bases between the two ends. The CDR3 loop spans 12 amino acids. The CDR3 sequence: CASSLYVYGYTF. In DNA form, the CDR3 reads TGTGCCAGCAGCTTATATGTGTATGGCTACACCTTC.

V is TRBV6-1 and J is TRBJ1-5; possibly TRBD1 for D (5 bases). Germline loops: CDR1 MNHNS, CDR2 SASEGT. This CDR3 comprises 13 residues. Trimming removed 4 bases from V and 4 bases from J, with 8 bases in between. This CDR3 is CASSVRTNQPQHF. DNA for the CDR3: TGTGCCAGCAGTGTCAGGACAAATCAGCCCCAGCATTTT.

The chain has TRBV29-1 and TRBJ2-5, with TRBD2 as a possible D gene (6 bases). This CDR3 has 14 amino acids. The V end was cut by 1 base, the J end by 3 bases, with 12 bases between. Per the germline V gene, CDR1 is SQVTM and CDR2 is ANQGSEA. CDR3 coding DNA: TGCAGCGTTGAAGGGGGACTGTTCGAAGAGACCCAGTACTTC. Amino acid sequence: CSVEGGLFEETQYF.

This clone was recorded once. The rearrangement links TRBV2 to TRBJ1-2, with no clear D. Germline V gene sequence: CDR1 SNHLY, CDR2 FYNNEI. The ends were cut back, 3 bases at V and 2 bases at J, with 7 bases in the middle. The CDR3 has 13 amino acids. The CDR3 protein is CASSEAKNYGYTF. The DNA for the CDR3 is TGTGCCAGCAGTGAGGCCAAGAACTATGGCTACACCTTC.

The chain joins TRBV5-1 to TRBJ1-1; D gene uncertain. The germline CDR1 and CDR2 sequences are SGHRS and YFSETQ. Trimming took off 3 bases at V and 1 base at J, with 7 bases between the two ends. CDR3 length equals 13 residues. The CDR3 sequence is CASSSGPNTEAFF. In DNA form, the CDR3 reads TGCGCCAGCAGCTCTGGGCCGAACACTGAAGCTTTCTTT.

V gene TRBV28 combines with J gene TRBJ1-1, with D possibly matching TRBD1 (6 bases). The CDR3 is 13 amino acids. Germline V gene lookup returns CDR1 MDHEN and CDR2 SYDVKM. V shed 3 bases and J shed 11 bases, with 16 bases lying between them. The CDR3 region has the DNA TGTGCCAGCAGTTTCCACCGACAGGTTCTGGCTTTCTTT. Amino acids: CASSFHRQVLAFF.

V and J are TRBV7-9 and TRBJ2-7; D gene unclear. The ends were cut back, 4 bases at V and 2 bases at J, with 12 bases in the middle. Germline V CDR1 and CDR2: SEHNR, FQNEAQ (reference sequence). The CDR3 sequence is 14 residues long. This CDR3 reads CASSSYLRTYEQYF. In DNA, the CDR3 is TGTGCCAGCAGCTCTTACCTCAGGACCTACGAGCAGTACTTC.

The rearrangement links TRBV19 to TRBJ2-1; a possible D gene is TRBD1 (6 bases). The CDR3 extends over 16 amino acids. The V end lost 6 bases, the J end lost 9 bases, and 24 bases lay between the germline ends. Germline V lookup: CDR1 LNHDA, CDR2 SQIVND (reference sequence). Here the CDR3 reads CASSLDSSGSSGEQFF. The DNA of the CDR3 is TGTGCCAGTAGCCTGGACAGTTCGGGATCTTCGGGTGAGCAGTTCTTC. Together with reference TRBV19 and TRBJ2-1, the CDR3 gives the full variable domain: DGGITQSPKYLFRKEGQNVTLSCEQNLNHDAMYWYRQDPGQGLRLIYYSQIVNDFQKGDIAEGYSVSREKKESFPLTVTSAQKNPTAFYLCASSLDSSGSSGEQFFGPGTRLTVL.

The chain employs TRBV5-1 and TRBJ1-4, with 7 bases aligning to TRBD1. With V trimmed by 2 bases and J by 4 bases, 2 bases remained unmatched. The V gene's germline CDR1 is SGHRS and CDR2 YFSETQ. The CDR3 has 14 residues. The CDR3 DNA reads TGCGCCAGCAGCTTTCAGGGGGGTAATGAAAAACTGTTTTTT. Its protein product is CASSFQGGNEKLFF.

The chain links TRBV4-2 to TRBJ1-1; D gene uncertain. Germline V CDR1 and CDR2: LGHNA, YNFKEQ. V shed 4 bases and J shed 1 base, with 7 bases lying between them. The CDR3 has 13 amino acids. This chain's CDR3 is CASSPDKNTEAFF. The CDR3 nucleotides read TGTGCCAGCAGCCCAGACAAGAACACTGAAGCTTTCTTT.

The J gene is TRBJ1-6, the V gene TRBV4-3, with a tentative D call TRBD1 (6 bases). The length of the CDR3 is 15 residues. Germline CDR1 reads LGHNA; CDR2 reads YSLEER. V was cut by 2 bases and J by 10 bases, with 15 bases left in between. The CDR3 DNA is TGCGCCAGCAGCCAAAGCCCAGGGCAGGGGTCACCCCTCCACTTT. It is translated as CASSQSPGQGSPLHF.

V usage is TRBV5-6 and J usage is TRBJ2-2, with 9 positions matching TRBD2. This CDR3 is 16 amino acids long. Germline CDR1 reads SGHDT; CDR2 reads YYEEEE. Germline trimming cut 3 bases from V and 5 bases from J; bases unmatched to any gene: 8. The CDR3 DNA follows: TGTGCCAGCAGCTCATACATAGCGGGAGTGACCGGGGAGCTGTTTTTT. This codes for CASSSYIAGVTGELFF.

The chain recombines TRBV19 with TRBJ2-7; perhaps TRBD2 as D (7 bases). The CDR3 loop spans 14 amino acids. Trimming removed 3 bases from V and 5 bases from J, with 14 bases in between. The V gene's germline CDR1 is LNHDA and CDR2 SQIVND (reference sequence). The CDR3 here is CASSIRGAAHEQYF. The DNA of the CDR3 is TGTGCCAGTAGTATTCGGGGGGCTGCCCACGAGCAGTACTTC. The variable domain in full, completed from reference TRBV19 and TRBJ2-7, reads DGGITQSPKYLFRKEGQNVTLSCEQNLNHDAMYWYRQDPGQGLRLIYYSQIVNDFQKGDIAEGYSVSREKKESFPLTVTSAQKNPTAFYLCASSIRGAAHEQYFGPGTRLTVT.

CDR3 DNA: TGTGCCAGTATACGGGGGGCTGAAGCTTTCTTT. This gives the protein CASIRGAEAFF. The chain recombines TRBV19 with TRBJ1-1, with a tentative D call TRBD1 (5 bases). CDR3 length: 11 residues. CDR1 is LNHDA and CDR2 is SQIVND in the germline V gene (reference sequence). The V end lost 7 bases, the J end lost 6 bases, and 9 bases lay between the germline ends.

The V and J genes are TRBV6-1 and TRBJ1-4, with D possibly being TRBD1 (6 bases). The CDR3 spans 15 residues. V lost 6 bases, J lost 3 bases, and 14 bases lay in between. Germline-derived CDR1 and CDR2 are MNHNS and SASEGT. CDR3 residues: CASSGTGLANEKLFF. CDR3 bases: TGTGCCAGCAGCGGTACAGGGCTTGCTAATGAAAAACTGTTTTTT.

This sequence joins TRBV29-1 and TRBJ1-1; no reliable D call. Per germline, CDR1 SQVTM and CDR2 ANQGSEA. This CDR3 comprises 11 residues. V lost 5 bases, J lost 4 bases, and 8 bases lay in between. CDR3 protein: CSVMTGTEAFF. Here the CDR3 DNA reads TGCAGCGTTATGACGGGCACTGAAGCTTTCTTT.

This rearrangement joins TRBV19 to TRBJ1-1, with 9 nucleotides matching TRBD1. Germline V gene data show CDR1 as LNHDA and CDR2 as SQIVND (reference sequence). The CDR3 consists of 16 residues. V shed 7 bases, J shed 2 bases, and the junction held 11 bases outside the gene matches. CDR3 nucleotides: TGTGCCAGTACCAATCCCCCGGGACAGGGAAACACTGAAGCTTTCTTT. Protein sequence: CASTNPPGQGNTEAFF.

The chain is built from TRBV19 and TRBJ1-4; D gene uncertain. This CDR3 comprises 11 residues. Germline V CDR1 and CDR2: LNHDA, SQIVND (reference sequence). V gave up 3 bases and J gave up 7 bases, with 3 bases separating them. The CDR3 here is CASSIGEKLFF. The CDR3 bases are TGTGCCAGTAGTATCGGTGAAAAACTGTTTTTT.

The V call is TRBV5-4, the J call TRBJ2-1, with 7 nucleotides matching TRBD1. V lost 0 bases, J lost 12 bases, and 18 bases stayed unmatched. CDR1 is SGHNT and CDR2 is YYREEE in the germline V gene (reference sequence). The CDR3 totals 17 residues. The CDR3 region is CASSLAGPGQEQGGQFF. The CDR3 bases are TGTGCCAGCAGCTTGGCCGGCCCCGGACAGGAACAAGGGGGGCAGTTCTTC.

The chain couples TRBV28 to TRBJ2-7, with 9 bases that match TRBD1. CDR3 length: 17 amino acids. V shed 7 bases and J 2 bases; nucleotides not matched to a gene: 15. Germline V lookup: CDR1 MDHEN, CDR2 SYDVKM. DNA of the CDR3: TGTGCCAGCATGTACTCCCTCGGGACAGGGTTAACCTACGAGCAGTACTTC. Encoded protein: CASMYSLGTGLTYEQYF.